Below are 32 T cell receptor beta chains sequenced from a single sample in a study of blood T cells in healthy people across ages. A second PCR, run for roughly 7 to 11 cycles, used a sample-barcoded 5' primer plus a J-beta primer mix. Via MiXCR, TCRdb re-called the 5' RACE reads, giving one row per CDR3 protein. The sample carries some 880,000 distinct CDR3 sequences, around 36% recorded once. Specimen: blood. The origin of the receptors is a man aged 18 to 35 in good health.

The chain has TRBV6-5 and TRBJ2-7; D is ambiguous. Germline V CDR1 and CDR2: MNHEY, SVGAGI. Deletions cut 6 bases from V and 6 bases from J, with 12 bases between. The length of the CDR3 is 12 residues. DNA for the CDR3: TGTGCCAGCAGCCCCGAAGGGCGCGAGCAGTACTTC. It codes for CASSPEGREQYF.

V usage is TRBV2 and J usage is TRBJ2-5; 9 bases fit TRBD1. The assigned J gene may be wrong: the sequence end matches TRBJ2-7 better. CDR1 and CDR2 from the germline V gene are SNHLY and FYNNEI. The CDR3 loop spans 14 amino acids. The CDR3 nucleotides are TGTGCCAGCAGTGCCGGGACAGGGTTTAACGAGCAGTACTTC. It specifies CASSAGTGFNEQYF.

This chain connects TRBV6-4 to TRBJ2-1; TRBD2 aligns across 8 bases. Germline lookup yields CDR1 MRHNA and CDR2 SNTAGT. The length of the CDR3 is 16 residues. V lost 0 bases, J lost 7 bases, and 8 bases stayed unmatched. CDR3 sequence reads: CASSDSPGLDSNEQFF. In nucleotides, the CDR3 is TGTGCCAGCAGTGACTCCCCGGGACTAGATAGTAATGAGCAGTTCTTC.

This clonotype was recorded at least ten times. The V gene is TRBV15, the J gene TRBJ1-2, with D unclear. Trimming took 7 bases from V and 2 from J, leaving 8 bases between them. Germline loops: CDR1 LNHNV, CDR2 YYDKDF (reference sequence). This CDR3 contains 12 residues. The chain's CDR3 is CATTHLNYGYTF. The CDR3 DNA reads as TGTGCCACCACCCATCTAAACTATGGCTACACCTTC.

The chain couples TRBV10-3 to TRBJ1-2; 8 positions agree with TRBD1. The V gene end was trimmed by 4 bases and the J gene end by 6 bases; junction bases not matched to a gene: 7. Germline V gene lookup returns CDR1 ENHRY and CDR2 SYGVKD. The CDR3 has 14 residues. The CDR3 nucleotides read TGTGCCATCAGTGGGACAGGGTCTATCGATGGCTACACCTTC. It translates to CAISGTGSIDGYTF.

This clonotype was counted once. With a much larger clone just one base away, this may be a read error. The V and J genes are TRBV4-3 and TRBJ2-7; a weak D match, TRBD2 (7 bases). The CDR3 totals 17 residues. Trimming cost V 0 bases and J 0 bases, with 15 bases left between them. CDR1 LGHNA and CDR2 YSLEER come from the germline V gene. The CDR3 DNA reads TGCGCCAGCAGCCAAGATTTGGGCGGGGGACACTCCTACGAGCAGTACTTC. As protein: CASSQDLGGGHSYEQYF.

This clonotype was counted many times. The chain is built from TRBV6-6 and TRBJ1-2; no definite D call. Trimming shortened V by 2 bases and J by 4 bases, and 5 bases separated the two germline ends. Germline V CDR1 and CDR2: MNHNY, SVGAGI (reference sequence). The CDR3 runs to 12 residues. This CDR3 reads CASSYDLYGYTF. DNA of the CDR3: TGTGCCAGCAGTTACGATCTCTATGGCTACACCTTC.

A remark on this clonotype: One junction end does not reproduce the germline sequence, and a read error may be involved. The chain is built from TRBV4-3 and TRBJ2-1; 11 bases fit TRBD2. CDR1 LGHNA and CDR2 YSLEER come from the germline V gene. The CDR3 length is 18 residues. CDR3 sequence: CTSSQDHPSGGTYNEQFF. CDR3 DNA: TGCACCAGCAGCCAAGATCATCCTAGCGGGGGGACCTACAATGAGCAGTTCTTC.

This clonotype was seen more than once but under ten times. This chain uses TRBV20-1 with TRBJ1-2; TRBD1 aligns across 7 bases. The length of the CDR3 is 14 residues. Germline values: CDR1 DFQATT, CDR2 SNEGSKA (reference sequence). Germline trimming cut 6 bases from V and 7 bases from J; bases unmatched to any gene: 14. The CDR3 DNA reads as TGCAGTGCCCAAACCCCCGGGACAGTGAGTGGCTACACCTTC. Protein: CSAQTPGTVSGYTF.

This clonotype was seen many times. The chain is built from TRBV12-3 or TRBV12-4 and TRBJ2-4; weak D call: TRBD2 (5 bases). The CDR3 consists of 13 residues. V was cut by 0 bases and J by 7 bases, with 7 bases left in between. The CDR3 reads CASSLAGINIQYF. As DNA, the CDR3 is TGTGCCAGCAGTTTAGCCGGGATCAACATTCAGTACTTC.

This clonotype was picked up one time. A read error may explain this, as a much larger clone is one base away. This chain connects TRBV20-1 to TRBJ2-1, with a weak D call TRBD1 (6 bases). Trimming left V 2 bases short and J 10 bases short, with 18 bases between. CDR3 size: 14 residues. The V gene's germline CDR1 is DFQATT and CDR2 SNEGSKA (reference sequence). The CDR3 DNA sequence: TGCAGTGCTAGAATACAGGGTGAGCTCTACGAGCAGTTCTTC. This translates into CSARIQGELYEQFF.

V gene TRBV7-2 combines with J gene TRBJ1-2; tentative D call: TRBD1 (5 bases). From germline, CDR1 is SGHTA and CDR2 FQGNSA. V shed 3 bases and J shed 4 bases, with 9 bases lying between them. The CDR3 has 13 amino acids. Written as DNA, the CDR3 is TGTGCCAGCAGCTTTGCAGGGCCCTATGGCTACACCTTC. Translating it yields CASSFAGPYGYTF.

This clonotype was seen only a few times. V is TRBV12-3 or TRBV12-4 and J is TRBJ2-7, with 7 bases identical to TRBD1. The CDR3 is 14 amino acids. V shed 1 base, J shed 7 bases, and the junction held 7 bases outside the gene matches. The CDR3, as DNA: TGTGCCAGCAGTTTAGGTATAGGGGGCTATGAGCAGTACTTC. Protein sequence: CASSLGIGGYEQYF.

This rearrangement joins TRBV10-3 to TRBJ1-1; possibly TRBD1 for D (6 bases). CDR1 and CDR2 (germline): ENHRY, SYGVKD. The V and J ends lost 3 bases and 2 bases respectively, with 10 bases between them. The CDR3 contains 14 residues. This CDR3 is CAISEKGVNTEAFF. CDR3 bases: TGTGCCATCAGTGAAAAGGGGGTCAACACTGAAGCTTTCTTT.

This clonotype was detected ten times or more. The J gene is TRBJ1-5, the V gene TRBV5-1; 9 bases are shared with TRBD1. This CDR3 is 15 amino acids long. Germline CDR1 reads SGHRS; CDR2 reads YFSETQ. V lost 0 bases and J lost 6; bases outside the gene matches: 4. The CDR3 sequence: CASSLGTGVGQPQHF. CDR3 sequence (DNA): TGCGCCAGCAGCTTGGGGACAGGGGTCGGTCAGCCCCAGCATTTT. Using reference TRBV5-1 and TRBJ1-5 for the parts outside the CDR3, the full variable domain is KAGVTQTPRYLIKTRGQQVTLSCSPISGHRSVSWYQQTPGQGLQFLFEYFSETQRNKGNFPGRFSGRQFSNSRSEMNVSTLELGDSALYLCASSLGTGVGQPQHFGDGTRLSIL.

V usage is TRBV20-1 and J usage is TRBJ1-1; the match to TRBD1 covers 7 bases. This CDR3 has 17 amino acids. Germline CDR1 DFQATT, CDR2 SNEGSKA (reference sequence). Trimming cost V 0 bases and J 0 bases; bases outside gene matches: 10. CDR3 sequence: CSARDRVVGTVNTEAFF. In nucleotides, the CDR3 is TGCAGTGCTAGAGATAGGGTTGTGGGGACAGTGAACACTGAAGCTTTCTTT.

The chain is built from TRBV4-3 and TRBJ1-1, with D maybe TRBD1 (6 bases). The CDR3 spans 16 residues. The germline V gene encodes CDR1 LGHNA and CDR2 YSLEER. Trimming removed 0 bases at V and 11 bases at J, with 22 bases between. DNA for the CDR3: TGCGCCAGCAGCCAAGAAGCGGGACAAGGCAGAGAAAGGGCTTTCTTT. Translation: CASSQEAGQGRERAFF.

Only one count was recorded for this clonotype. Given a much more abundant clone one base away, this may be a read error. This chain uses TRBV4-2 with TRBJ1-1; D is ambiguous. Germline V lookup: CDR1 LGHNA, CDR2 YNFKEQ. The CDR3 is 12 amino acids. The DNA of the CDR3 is TGTGCCAGCAGACAAGAAGGTTTTGAAGCTTTCTTT. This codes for CASRQEGFEAFF.

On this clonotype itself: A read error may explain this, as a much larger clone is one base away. The CDR3 DNA reads as TGTGCCAGCAGCTTAGCGGAGAGACTTTCGGATTACAATAAGCAGTTCTTC. Residues: CASSLAERLSDYNKQFF. The chain has TRBV7-9 and TRBJ2-1; D unclear. The V gene's germline CDR1 is SEHNR and CDR2 FQNEAQ (reference sequence). The CDR3 runs 17 residues.

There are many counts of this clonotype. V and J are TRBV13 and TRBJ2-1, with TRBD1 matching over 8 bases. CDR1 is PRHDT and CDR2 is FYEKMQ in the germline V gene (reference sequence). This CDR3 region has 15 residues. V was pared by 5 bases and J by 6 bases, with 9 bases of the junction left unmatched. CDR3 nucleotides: TGTGCCAGCAGCCCTCCGGACAGGGTGGGCAATGAGCAGTTCTTC. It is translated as CASSPPDRVGNEQFF.

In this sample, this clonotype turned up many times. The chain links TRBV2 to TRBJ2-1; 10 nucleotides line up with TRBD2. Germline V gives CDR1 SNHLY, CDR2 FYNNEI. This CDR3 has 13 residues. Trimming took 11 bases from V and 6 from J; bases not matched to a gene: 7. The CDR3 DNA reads TGTGCCGGCAACCTAGCGGGGGCCAATGAGCAGTTCTTC. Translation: CAGNLAGANEQFF.

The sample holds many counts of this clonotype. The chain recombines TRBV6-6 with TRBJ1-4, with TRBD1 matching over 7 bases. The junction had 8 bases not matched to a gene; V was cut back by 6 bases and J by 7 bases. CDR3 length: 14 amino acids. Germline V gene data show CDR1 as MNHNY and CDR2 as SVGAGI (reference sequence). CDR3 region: CASSQDRVGEKLFF. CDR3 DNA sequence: TGTGCCAGCAGCCAAGACAGGGTCGGTGAAAAACTGTTTTTT.

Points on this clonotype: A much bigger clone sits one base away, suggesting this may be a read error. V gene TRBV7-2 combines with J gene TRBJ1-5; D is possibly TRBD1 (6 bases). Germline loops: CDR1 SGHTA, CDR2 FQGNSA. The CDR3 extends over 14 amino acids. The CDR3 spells CVSNPTGLGQPQHF. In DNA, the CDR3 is TGTGTCAGCAATCCTACAGGGCTAGGTCAGCCCCAGCATTTT. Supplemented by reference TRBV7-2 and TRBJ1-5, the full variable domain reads GAGVSQSPSNKVTEKGKDVELRCDPISGHTALYWYRQSLGQGLEFLIYFQGNSAPDKSGLPSDRFSAERTGGSVSTLTIQRTQQEDSAVYLCVSNPTGLGQPQHFGDGTRLSIL.

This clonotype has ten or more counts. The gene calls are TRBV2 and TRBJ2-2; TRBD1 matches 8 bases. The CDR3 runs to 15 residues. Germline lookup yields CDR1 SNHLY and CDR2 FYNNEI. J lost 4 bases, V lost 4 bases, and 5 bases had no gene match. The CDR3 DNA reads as TGTGCCAGCAGTGTAGCAGGGGGCGGCACCGGGGAGCTGTTTTTT. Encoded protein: CASSVAGGGTGELFF.

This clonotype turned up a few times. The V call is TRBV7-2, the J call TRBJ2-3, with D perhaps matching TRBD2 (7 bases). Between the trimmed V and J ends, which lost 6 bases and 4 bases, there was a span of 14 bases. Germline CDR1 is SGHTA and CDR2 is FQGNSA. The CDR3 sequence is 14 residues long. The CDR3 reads CASRNRGAADTQYF. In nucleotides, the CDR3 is TGTGCCAGCAGAAACCGGGGGGCAGCAGATACGCAGTATTTT.

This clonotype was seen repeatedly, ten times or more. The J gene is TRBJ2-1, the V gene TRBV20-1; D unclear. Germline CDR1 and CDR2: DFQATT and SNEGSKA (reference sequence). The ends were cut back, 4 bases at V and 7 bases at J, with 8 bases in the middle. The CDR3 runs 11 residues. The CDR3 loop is CSANRLNEQFF. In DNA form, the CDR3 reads TGCAGTGCTAACCGTCTAAATGAGCAGTTCTTC.

The CDR3 bases are TGTGCCAGCAGCGTAGGTAACCCCGGCACAGATACGCAGTATTTT. Translated: CASSVGNPGTDTQYF. This chain connects TRBV9 to TRBJ2-3; D call uncertain. The CDR3 contains 15 residues. Per germline, CDR1 SGDLS and CDR2 YYNGEE. V shed 0 bases and J shed 1 base, with 9 bases lying between them.

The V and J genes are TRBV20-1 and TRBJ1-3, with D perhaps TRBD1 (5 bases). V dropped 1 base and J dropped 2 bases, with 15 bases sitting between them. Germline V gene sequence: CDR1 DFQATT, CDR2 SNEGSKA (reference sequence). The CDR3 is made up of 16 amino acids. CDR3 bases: TGCAGTGCTAGAGCGGTGGCCGCCAGGGCTGGAAACACCATATATTTT. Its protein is CSARAVAARAGNTIYF.

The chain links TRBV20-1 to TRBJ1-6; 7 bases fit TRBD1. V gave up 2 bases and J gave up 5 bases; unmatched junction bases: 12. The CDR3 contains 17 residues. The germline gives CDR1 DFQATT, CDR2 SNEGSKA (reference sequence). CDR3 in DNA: TGCAGTGCTAGAACGTTACAGGGGCGCAGTCATAATTCACCCCTCCACTTT. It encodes CSARTLQGRSHNSPLHF.

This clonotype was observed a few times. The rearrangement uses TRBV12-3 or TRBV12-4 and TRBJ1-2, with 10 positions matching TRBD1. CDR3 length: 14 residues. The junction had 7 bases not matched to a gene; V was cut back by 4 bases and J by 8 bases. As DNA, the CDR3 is TGTGCCAGCAGTTACTTAGGACAGGGGGGAGGCTACACCTTC. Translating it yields CASSYLGQGGGYTF.

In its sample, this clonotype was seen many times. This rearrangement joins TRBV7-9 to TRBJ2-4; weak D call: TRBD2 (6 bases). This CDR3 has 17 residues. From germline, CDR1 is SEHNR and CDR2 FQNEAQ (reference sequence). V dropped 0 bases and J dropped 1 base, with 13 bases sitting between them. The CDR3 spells CASSLAFAGLAKNIQYF. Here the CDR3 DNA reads TGTGCCAGCAGCTTAGCGTTCGCGGGACTGGCCAAAAACATTCAGTACTTC.

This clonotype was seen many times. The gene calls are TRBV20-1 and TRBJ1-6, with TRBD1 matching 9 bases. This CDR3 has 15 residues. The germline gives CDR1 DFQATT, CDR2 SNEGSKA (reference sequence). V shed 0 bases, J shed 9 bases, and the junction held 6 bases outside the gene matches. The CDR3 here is CSARETGGRLSPLHF. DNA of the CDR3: TGCAGTGCTAGAGAAACAGGGGGCCGACTTTCACCCCTCCACTTT.